A single sample gave rise to the 15 T cell receptor beta chains below, sequenced in a study of blood T cell repertoires in COVID-19. Profiling relied on immunoSEQ multiplex PCR, and the TCRdb table lists in-frame clones only, not all of them. The sample lists about 140,000 clones; roughly 80% were seen once. Sample: peripheral blood. The receptor source for this set is a woman aged 55-70 years with acute or convalescent COVID-19.

The CDR3: CASSVEGHDTGELFF. DNA of the CDR3: TGTGCCAGCAGCGTAGAGGGACACGACACCGGGGAGCTGTTTTTT. V is TRBV9 and J is TRBJ2-2; TRBD1 might be the D (6 bases). The CDR3 totals 15 residues. The V gene lost 0 bases and the J gene lost 3 bases, with 9 bases spanning the gap. Germline assignment: CDR1 SGDLS and CDR2 YYNGEE.

This chain uses TRBV7-2 with TRBJ1-2; 11 bases map to TRBD1. The CDR3 consists of 16 residues. The V segment lost 5 bases and the J segment 3 bases; nucleotides outside the gene matches: 8. Germline V gives CDR1 SGHTA, CDR2 FQGNSA. CDR3 sequence (DNA): TGTGCCAGCAGCCCCTCGGGGACAGGGGGTGACTATGGCTACACCTTC. Translation: CASSPSGTGGDYGYTF.

This clone has only one observation. The rearrangement links TRBV18 to TRBJ2-5; D remains unclear. Germline CDR1 reads KGHSH; CDR2 reads LQKENI. Trimming shortened V by 11 bases and J by 5 bases, and 12 bases separated the two germline ends. The CDR3 is made up of 11 amino acids. CDR3 sequence: CAGKERETQYF. DNA for the CDR3: TGTGCCGGTAAAGAACGGGAGACCCAGTACTTC.

V gene TRBV11-2 combines with J gene TRBJ2-1; possibly TRBD2 for D (5 bases). Germline CDR1 reads SGHAT; CDR2 reads FQNNGV. This CDR3 has 16 amino acids. Between the trimmed V and J ends, which lost 4 bases and 5 bases, there was a span of 18 bases. CDR3 DNA: TGTGCCAGCAGCTCTGCGGGCTTCCCCACGGACAATGAGCAGTTCTTC. It translates to CASSSAGFPTDNEQFF.

V and J are TRBV5-1 and TRBJ2-7; 7 bases align to TRBD1. From germline, CDR1 is SGHRS and CDR2 YFSETQ. With 3 bases clipped from V and 3 bases from J, the junction kept 0 bases outside the gene matches. This CDR3 has 12 amino acids. Here the CDR3 reads CASSWDSYEQYF. For the CDR3, the DNA is TGCGCCAGCAGCTGGGACAGCTACGAGCAGTACTTC.

V gene TRBV29-1 combines with J gene TRBJ2-5; no definite D call. The CDR3 is made up of 12 amino acids. V was pared by 0 bases and J by 5 bases, with 7 bases between. Germline V gene data show CDR1 as SQVTM and CDR2 as ANQGSEA. CDR3 protein: CSVEDPGETQYF. CDR3 DNA: TGCAGCGTTGAAGACCCCGGGGAGACCCAGTACTTC.

The rearrangement uses TRBV5-1 and TRBJ1-2; D is uncertain. CDR3 length: 13 amino acids. Germline CDR1 reads SGHRS; CDR2 reads YFSETQ. Trimming cost V 4 bases and J 5 bases, with 12 bases left between them. The CDR3 loop reads CASSPEGAYGYTF. DNA for the CDR3: TGCGCCAGCAGCCCCGAGGGCGCTTATGGCTACACCTTC. Based on the CDR3 plus reference TRBV5-1 and TRBJ1-2, the full variable domain is KAGVTQTPRYLIKTRGQQVTLSCSPISGHRSVSWYQQTPGQGLQFLFEYFSETQRNKGNFPGRFSGRQFSNSRSEMNVSTLELGDSALYLCASSPEGAYGYTFGSGTRLTVV.

This chain joins TRBV25-1 and TRBJ1-2, with D perhaps TRBD1 (6 bases). CDR1 and CDR2 (germline): MGHDK, SYGVNS. V was cut by 1 base and J by 6 bases, with 12 bases left in between. This CDR3 has 14 amino acids. As DNA, the CDR3 is TGTGCCAGCAGTGAATTCATAAGGGACAATGGCTACACCTTC. Protein product: CASSEFIRDNGYTF.

The chain uses TRBV7-3 and TRBJ2-3; D may be TRBD1 (6 bases). Germline loops: CDR1 SGHTA, CDR2 FQGTGA. The germline V and J ends were trimmed by 5 bases and 2 bases, with 11 bases remaining between them. The CDR3 contains 14 residues. This CDR3 is CASSETGTTDTQYF. The DNA of the CDR3 is TGTGCCAGCAGCGAAACAGGGACCACAGATACGCAGTATTTT.

V and J are TRBV28 and TRBJ1-2; 10 bases are a match to TRBD1. J was trimmed by 5 bases and V by 2 bases; bases with no gene match: 2. The CDR3 extends over 14 amino acids. Germline values: CDR1 MDHEN, CDR2 SYDVKM. The CDR3 DNA reads as TGTGCCAGCAGTTTAGGGACAGGGGCGTATGGCTACACCTTC. Translated, it gives CASSLGTGAYGYTF.

The rearrangement joins TRBV3-1 (or the pseudogene TRBV3-2) to TRBJ2-7; a weak D match, TRBD1 (5 bases). The germline V and J ends were trimmed by 6 bases and 0 bases, with 9 bases remaining between them. The CDR3 is made up of 13 amino acids. CDR1 and CDR2 from the germline V gene are LGHDT and YNNKEL (reference sequence). In DNA, the CDR3 is TGTGCCAGCAGTTACGACAGCTCCTACGAGCAGTACTTC. This gives the protein CASSYDSSYEQYF.

This rearrangement joins TRBV7-9 to TRBJ2-7; TRBD1 matches 8 bases. The V gene's germline CDR1 is SEHNR and CDR2 FQNEAQ (reference sequence). J was trimmed by 6 bases and V by 3 bases; bases with no gene match: 7. This CDR3 has 14 amino acids. The chain's CDR3 is CASSFQGAPGEQYF. In nucleotides, the CDR3 is TGTGCCAGCAGCTTCCAGGGGGCGCCGGGCGAGCAGTACTTC. Full variable domain (remainder filled in from reference TRBV7-9 and TRBJ2-7): DTGVSQNPRHKITKRGQNVTFRCDPISEHNRLYWYRQTLGQGPEFLTYFQNEAQLEKSRLLSDRFSAERPKGSFSTLEIQRTEQGDSAMYLCASSFQGAPGEQYFGPGTRLTVT.

This clone appeared a single time. The chain has TRBV29-1 and TRBJ2-7; D may be TRBD2 (5 bases). The germline gives CDR1 SQVTM, CDR2 ANQGSEA. Trimming left V 5 bases short and J 0 bases short, with 8 bases between. This CDR3 comprises 12 residues. The CDR3 DNA reads as TGCAGCGTTCAGGACTTCTCCTACGAGCAGTACTTC. Translating it yields CSVQDFSYEQYF.

The CDR3 sequence: CAYTQPGQGAEANEKLFF. Written as DNA, the CDR3 is TGTGCCTACACCCAGCCGGGACAGGGGGCAGAGGCTAATGAAAAACTGTTTTTT. J is TRBJ1-4 and V is TRBV2, with 12 nucleotides matching TRBD1. Germline V lookup: CDR1 SNHLY, CDR2 FYNNEI. J was trimmed by 3 bases and V by 11 bases; bases with no gene match: 16. The CDR3 extends over 18 amino acids.

The chain carries TRBV4-1 and TRBJ1-1, with 7 positions matching TRBD1. CDR1 and CDR2 (germline): MGHRA, YSYEKL. V trimming: 1 base; J trimming: 7 bases; junction bases outside the gene matches: 9. CDR3 size: 15 residues. The CDR3 here is CASSQGPTGVVEAFF. CDR3 nucleotides: TGCGCCAGCAGCCAAGGTCCCACAGGGGTTGTTGAAGCTTTCTTT.